The rows below give T cell receptor beta chains drawn from one sample of a study of cytomegalovirus exposure and HLA in healthy donors. The data were produced by immunoSEQ multiplex PCR, yet TCRdb's version contains in-frame clones alone and is incomplete. This sample has 150,000 or so clones, with 70% to 80% found just once. Sequenced input: PBMCs. The receptors stem from a man aged 40-55 years in good health and CMV-seropositive. Each CDR3 is given with its conserved first and last residue. A D gene is named only where the DNA matches it firmly. Size is omitted from some rows. Given values are once, few, many or a class for expanded clones.

>TRBJ2-7|NA|TRBV5-1|once
TGCGCCAGCATCACTTTAACAGGATTTACCCTCGAGCAGTACTTC
CASITLTGFTLEQYF
>TRBJ1-1|TRBD1|TRBV11-2|NA
TGTGCCAGCAGTTTACAGGGGGCGCGCACTGAAGCTTTCTTT
CASSLQGARTEAFF
>TRBJ2-1|TRBD1|TRBV6-5|NA
TGTGCCAGCAGGTGGGACAGCCACAATGAGCAGTTCTTC
CASRWDSHNEQFF
>TRBJ2-5|NA|TRBV28|NA
TGTGCCAGCAGTATCCTCGGACAGCAAGAGACCCAGTACTTC
CASSILGQQETQYF
>TRBJ2-2|TRBD1|TRBV19|NA
TGTGCCACAGACCGGGACAGCTACCGCACCGGGGAGCTGTTTTTT
CATDRDSYRTGELFF
>TRBJ2-3|TRBD2|TRBV6-4|NA
TGTGCCAGCAGCGAGGTGGGGACTAGCGCAGATACGCAGTATTTT
CASSEVGTSADTQYF
>TRBJ2-2|NA|TRBV29-1|NA
TGCAGCGTTGTTGGCAGAACGAACACCGGGGAGCTGTTTTTT
CSVVGRTNTGELFF
>TRBJ2-1|TRBD1|TRBV9|once
TGTGCCAGCAGCGTAGAGGGCAGGGGGCGCAAGGACAATGAGCAGTTCTTC
CASSVEGRGRKDNEQFF
>TRBJ1-3|TRBD1|TRBV5-1|NA
TGCGCCAGCAGCTTGGGACAGGGGGCGAGTGGAAACACCATATATTTT
CASSLGQGASGNTIYF
>TRBJ2-7|NA|TRBV28|NA
TGTGCCACCGAACTGGCGGGACCCGACTACGAGCAGTACTTC
CATELAGPDYEQYF
>TRBJ2-2|NA|TRBV11-2|NA
TGTGCCAGCAGCTTCACCCAGTTCGGGGAGCTGTTTTTT
CASSFTQFGELFF
>TRBJ1-4|NA|TRBV28|few
TGTGCCAGCAGAATAAACCACAGGGCAACTAATGAAAAACTGTTTTTT
CASRINHRATNEKLFF
>TRBJ2-2|NA|TRBV7-3|NA
TGTGCCAGCAGCTCCACGGGAGTCTCGGCCGGGGAGCTGTTTTTT
CASSSTGVSAGELFF
>TRBJ2-1|NA|TRBV9|NA
TGTGCCAGCAGCGTAGAGTTAGTCAACGGTGAGCAGTTCTTC
CASSVELVNGEQFF
>TRBJ2-7|TRBD1|TRBV14|NA
TGTGCCAGCAGCCAGAGGCCCGGACAGGGTTCCTACGAGCAGTACTTC
CASSQRPGQGSYEQYF
>TRBJ1-1|NA|TRBV5-6|NA
TGTGCCAGCAGCTTCGGGAGGGGGTCCCTAAACACTGAAGCTTTCTTT
CASSFGRGSLNTEAFF
>TRBJ2-2|TRBD2|TRBV19|NA
TGTGCCAGTAGTCTAGTAGCGGGAGGCGGGGAGCTGTTTTTT
CASSLVAGGGELFF
>TRBJ2-1|TRBD2|TRBV5-6|NA
TGTGCCAGCAGCTCCACCTCTGTTGAGACTAGCGTAATAAACAATGAGCAGTTCTTC
CASSSTSVETSVINNEQFF
>TRBJ2-1|NA|TRBV7-2|few
TGTGCCAGCAGCCGGGACTTATATGAGCAGTTCTTC
CASSRDLYEQFF
>TRBJ2-7|TRBD2|TRBV27|once
TGTGCCAGCAGTTTAGACCATTACCATTTAGCGGGCGGCGAGCAGTACTTC
CASSLDHYHLAGGEQYF
>TRBJ2-1|NA|TRBV10-1|NA
TGCGCCAGCAGGGCCGCTGGGCGCAATGAGCAGTTCTTC
CASRAAGRNEQFF
>TRBJ2-1|NA|TRBV7-2|NA
TGTGCCAGCAGCCCGTTGACTAGTAGGAACAATGAGCAGTTCTTC
CASSPLTSRNNEQFF
>TRBJ1-1|NA|TRBV25-1|NA
TGTGCCAGCAGTGACCCAATGACTGAAGCTTTCTTT
CASSDPMTEAFF
>TRBJ1-2|TRBD1|TRBV19|NA
TGTGCCAGTAGTAGTACAGGGGGCAGGGATGGCTACACCTTC
CASSSTGGRDGYTF
>TRBJ2-3|NA|TRBV5-1|NA
TGCGCCAGCAGCTCAGGGTCCCATATCACAGATACGCAGTATTTT
CASSSGSHITDTQYF
>TRBJ1-2|TRBD1|TRBV5-4|NA
TGTGCCAGCAGCCCCCCTAGGGCAGGGGGCGGCTACACCTTC
CASSPPRAGGGYTF
>TRBJ2-2|TRBD2|TRBV6-5|NA
TGTGCCAGCAGTCCCACTAGCGGGAGGGTCGGGGAGCTGTTTTTT
CASSPTSGRVGELFF
>TRBJ2-7|TRBD2|TRBV7-2|NA
TGTGCCAGCAGCCCAATAGCGGGAACCTACGAGCAGTACTTC
CASSPIAGTYEQYF
>TRBJ1-1|NA|TRBV10-2|NA
TGCGCCAGCAAAACCGGGACAATAAACACTGAAGCTTTCTTT
CASKTGTINTEAFF
>TRBJ1-2|NA|TRBV11-2|NA
TGTGCCAGCAGCTTACACGCACGGGCGGGCTATGGCTACACCTTC
CASSLHARAGYGYTF
>TRBJ2-1|NA|TRBV19|NA
TGTGCCAGTAGTATTACCGGGGATGAGCAGTTCTTC
CASSITGDEQFF
>TRBJ2-1|TRBD1|TRBV7-7|NA
TGTGCCAGCAGCTTAGGGCAGGGGGATGAGCAGTTCTTC
CASSLGQGDEQFF
>TRBJ2-7|NA|TRBV28|NA
TGTGCCAGCAGTCCCGTAGGGGGACCGACCTACGAGCAGTACTTC
CASSPVGGPTYEQYF
>TRBJ2-3|TRBD2|TRBV10-3|NA
TGTGCCATTACTAGCGCCAAGGGCGCAGATACGCAGTATTTT
CAITSAKGADTQYF
>TRBJ1-2|TRBD1|TRBV6-4|NA
TGTGCCAGCAGTGACCTCGGACAGGGGGCTGGCTACACCTTC
CASSDLGQGAGYTF
>TRBJ1-1|NA|TRBV6-1|NA
TGTGCCAGCACACGGACAGAGAACACTGAAGCTTTCTTT
CASTRTENTEAFF
>TRBJ2-3|NA|TRBV19|NA
TGTGCCAGTAGTACACCGACAATCCCTGATACGCAGTATTTT
CASSTPTIPDTQYF
>TRBJ2-7|NA|TRBV30|NA
TGTGCCTGGAGCCCTACCGATCTCGAGCAGTACTTC
CAWSPTDLEQYF
>TRBJ1-2|TRBD1|TRBV7-2|NA
TGTGCCAGCAGCGCGGACAGGTTCGGCTACACCTTC
CASSADRFGYTF
>TRBJ1-3|NA|TRBV7-6|many
TGTGCCAGCAGACGGATACAGGGCCTCTCTGGAAACACCATATATTTT
CASRRIQGLSGNTIYF
>TRBJ2-1|TRBD2|TRBV5-1|NA
TGCGCCAGCAGCTTGGCGGGGACTAGCGGGAGCTATGAGCAGTTCTTC
CASSLAGTSGSYEQFF
>TRBJ2-1|TRBD2|TRBV7-3|once
TGTGCCAGCAGCTTTCGGGGGGTAGCGGGAGGGCCCGGCAATGAGCAGTTCTTC
CASSFRGVAGGPGNEQFF
>TRBJ2-7|NA|TRBV7-8|NA
TGTGCCAGCAGCCCGCTTGGCGGGTCCTACGAGCAGTACTTC
CASSPLGGSYEQYF
>TRBJ2-2|TRBD2|TRBV27|few
TGTGCCAGCTGTCCGCGGGAGACGGTCGGGGAGCTGTTTTTT
CASCPRETVGELFF
>TRBJ1-3|NA|TRBV5-1|NA
TGCGCCAGCAGCGGCGGGACGGGTCGAAACACCATATATTTT
CASSGGTGRNTIYF